This TCR beta chain was obtained from a study of T cells in Graves' hyperthyroidism and ophthalmopathy (dated by TCRdb to between 2018 and 2020). In terms of the full investigation: Peripheral blood was sampled at the time of initial diagnosis, prior to any treatment. TCR V-J signatures able to tell the groups apart were searched for in a discovery cohort of 100 or so patients, of whom about 40 had Graves' ophthalmopathy and some 60 had stable Graves' hyperthyroidism. An independent validation cohort of 18 to 20 hyperthyroidism patients and about 15 patients who later progressed to ophthalmopathy tested prospective prediction of ophthalmopathy. The 100 or so discovery patients were divided at random into training and test sets in a 7:3 ratio. In about six Graves' hyperthyroidism patients, the study also compared T-cell repertoires from thyroid tissue with T-cell repertoires from blood. Once sampling was done, hyperthyroidism patients were given methimazole at a starting dose of 30 mg daily, whereas ophthalmopathy patients were given high-dose intravenous methylprednisolone. The paper reports TCR Vbeta CDR3 sequencing of some 140 peripheral blood samples: approximately 41 ophthalmopathy, about 75 hyperthyroidism and around 17 progressor patients.

Study-wide conclusions, independent of this receptor: No statistical method was used to set the sample size in advance, and investigators knew the group allocation. A 13 V-J signature model separated ophthalmopathy from stable hyperthyroidism, with 87.88% sensitivity and about 81% specificity in cross-validation and 80%/75% in testing. Most expanded thyroid clonotypes (frequency above 0.001) were also found in blood, which suggests that blood repertoires may mirror thyroid immune responses. In validation, the model predicted progression to ophthalmopathy with approximately 71% sensitivity and roughly 72% specificity, a median of around six months before onset.

The TCR beta CDR3 regions were amplified from the RNA transcripts. A first-round RT-PCR of the TCR CDR3 used the HTBI primer set with the Qiagen OneStep RT-PCR kit. A second multiplex PCR round built the libraries, followed by size selection and purification. Libraries were sequenced paired-end with 100 bp reads on an Illumina HiSeq2000. Processing in the source paper ran as follows. SOAPnuke was used to process the raw data, removing reads that contained adapters or uncalled bases, had a mean Phred below 15, or lacked an exact match to the constant primer or identifier. COPE v1.2.5 was used to merge the high-quality paired reads, and each unique nucleotide sequence was defined as a clonotype. Clonotypes were aligned to IMGT TRBV, TRBD and TRBJ reference segments using MiTCR v1.1. Only V-J combinations with frequency above 0.0001, covering about 99% of repertoires, were analysed. The TCS score was defined as F50 (clonal expansion) divided by E x V (chaos), with BLOSUM62-based TCRdist calculated between CDR3 peptides within each V-J. Welch's t-statistics and random forest reduced 500 to 650 V-J features to fewer than 15, which were used in a naive Bayes classifier (R e1071). TCRdb itself trimmed the public reads at Q25 with fastp, ran MiXCR and retained productive beta chains. A single entry per CDR3 protein holds the most common genes and DNA from its merged rows. Here the V and J calls rest on TCRdb's processing, not on the authors' analysis. Across this sample there are tens of thousands of distinct CDR3 sequences, with approximately 45% seen only once. The biggest ten clones account for 9% to 12% of the sample.

According to the germline V gene, CDR1 reads SGHRS and CDR2 reads YFSETQ. The CDR3 sequence holds 12 residues, the cysteine and phenylalanine included. The DNA shown is the 36-base CDR3, in frame from base 1. A patient counted as having stable Graves' hyperthyroidism if no progression to ophthalmopathy occurred over 18 months of follow-up. Hyperthyroidism patients were newly diagnosed, had a disease duration of under 2 months, and were aged 18 to 65 years. Any patient with an uncontrolled infection, another autoimmune disease, pregnancy or lactation was excluded. Diagnoses were based on clinical symptoms, serum thyroxine and TRAb, thyroid ultrasound and orbital computed tomography. PBMCs were isolated from more than 9 ml of fresh peripheral blood by Ficoll-Paque density gradient centrifugation. Total RNA was extracted with Trizol reagent, and quality was checked on an Agilent 2100 Bioanalyzer. To note about this clonotype: Its recognized antigen is unknown. At one end, the junction sequence differs from germline, possibly due to a read error.

Sequencing input: blood. The receptor was isolated from a woman in her 30s with Graves' hyperthyroidism. The chain joins TRBV5-1 to TRBJ1-1, with the identity of the D gene unclear. The CDR3 protein sequence reads: CASSLEQTEAFF. The bases read TGCGCCAGCAGCTTGGAACAGACTGAAGCTTTTTTT.